The 24 T cell receptor beta chains below all came from one sample that was sequenced in a study of T cell responses to AZD1222 COVID-19 vaccine (dated by TCRdb to about 2021). This specimen's time point label, interpreted: baseline before first vaccination. The sample's treatment or condition label is to be understood as: meningococcal conjugate vaccine given as trial control. Libraries were made using the immunoSEQ multiplex PCR assay. TCRdb took over this immuneACCESS table, retaining in-frame rearrangements with V and J assigned. Such tables are incomplete; in checked studies, under half of the missing clones stem from an unresolved V gene, and the remainder is unexplained. The sample contains roughly 90,000 clones, around nine tenths of them found a single time. The top ten constitute roughly 4.3% of the sample. Here the sequenced sample was peripheral blood, taken on day 0 of MenACWY control vaccination. All receptors come from an adult in good health.

The gene calls are TRBV6-5 and TRBJ1-2; no firm D call. The V end was cut by 6 bases, the J end by 7 bases, with 18 bases between. The CDR3 loop spans 14 amino acids. Looked up from germline, CDR1 is MNHEY and CDR2 is SVGAGI. Written as DNA, the CDR3 is TGTGCCAGCAGACCCAGCGACCGGAAGCTTGGCTACACCTTC. Residues: CASRPSDRKLGYTF.

The rearrangement joins TRBV5-1 to TRBJ2-1, with D tentatively TRBD1 (6 bases). CDR3 length equals 15 residues. V was cut by 4 bases and J by 1 base, with 12 bases left in between. Germline assignment: CDR1 SGHRS and CDR2 YFSETQ. The CDR3 DNA follows: TGCGCCAGCAGCCCAGGGGTCTCGTCCTACAATGAGCAGTTCTTC. Translation: CASSPGVSSYNEQFF.

CDR3 sequence (DNA): TGTGCCGGGGGACAGGGGGACACTGAAGCTTTCTTT. This sequence encodes CAGGQGDTEAFF. The chain carries TRBV30 and TRBJ1-1; 11 bases are shared with TRBD1. Per germline, CDR1 GTSNPN and CDR2 SVGIG (reference sequence). The junction had 2 bases not matched to a gene; V was cut back by 8 bases and J by 3 bases. The CDR3 is made up of 12 amino acids.

The genes are TRBV11-1 and TRBJ1-1, with D maybe TRBD1 (5 bases). The CDR3 spans 14 residues. Germline assignment: CDR1 SGHAT and CDR2 FQDESV (reference sequence). V was shortened by 1 base and J by 7 bases, with 13 bases between the two germline ends. CDR3: CASSLGGMTDEAFF. DNA of the CDR3: TGTGCCAGCAGCTTAGGGGGCATGACAGATGAAGCTTTCTTT.

The chain is built from TRBV5-4 and TRBJ2-2, with TRBD1 identical over 8 bases. Germline-derived CDR1 and CDR2 are SGHNT and YYREEE (reference sequence). V lost 0 bases, J lost 6 bases, and 4 bases stayed unmatched. This CDR3 contains 15 residues. CDR3 sequence (DNA): TGTGCCAGCAGCTTGGGGACAGGGTTTGCCGGGGAGCTGTTTTTT. Its translation is CASSLGTGFAGELFF.

V and J are TRBV19 and TRBJ1-3, with D uncertain. V was clipped by 5 bases and J by 1 base, with 6 bases between them. Germline CDR1 reads LNHDA; CDR2 reads SQIVND (reference sequence). This CDR3 region has 13 residues. The DNA of the CDR3 is TGTGCCAGTAGTGAACTTTCTGGAAACACCATATATTTT. This sequence encodes CASSELSGNTIYF.

The V gene is TRBV9, the J gene TRBJ2-3, with D unclear. The CDR3 extends over 14 amino acids. The V gene's germline CDR1 is SGDLS and CDR2 YYNGEE. Trimming cost V 4 bases and J 6 bases, with 15 bases left between them. The CDR3 nucleotides read TGTGCCAGCAGCCTAGGCCCCGGCAAGGATACGCAGTATTTT. This codes for CASSLGPGKDTQYF.

This CDR3 reads CSAQDRGPATEAFF. The CDR3 DNA is TGCAGCGCACAAGACAGGGGGCCGGCCACTGAAGCTTTCTTT. V is TRBV29-1 and J is TRBJ1-1, with 10 bases aligning to TRBD1. Germline V gene lookup returns CDR1 SQVTM and CDR2 ANQGSEA. V shed 7 bases, J shed 4 bases, and the junction held 9 bases outside the gene matches. The CDR3 runs to 14 residues.

The J gene is TRBJ1-2, the V gene TRBV28, with D unresolved. Germline-derived CDR1 and CDR2 are MDHEN and SYDVKM. There are 12 residues in the CDR3. The V end lost 8 bases, the J end lost 8 bases, and 15 bases lay between the germline ends. DNA of the CDR3: TGTGCCAGCCGTGGGCCTTTTACGGGCTACACCTTC. Translation gives CASRGPFTGYTF.

The chain combines TRBV5-1 with TRBJ1-5, with D uncertain. From germline, CDR1 is SGHRS and CDR2 YFSETQ. The CDR3 extends over 15 amino acids. Trimming removed 4 bases from V and 5 bases from J, with 16 bases in between. In DNA form, the CDR3 reads TGCGCCAGCAGCCTCGGTCCTCGGCAGGATCAGCCCCAGCATTTT. Amino acids: CASSLGPRQDQPQHF.

This clone appeared once. The chain carries TRBV27 and TRBJ2-3; D possibly corresponds to TRBD2 (6 bases). Germline CDR1 is MNHEY and CDR2 is SMNVEV (reference sequence). The CDR3 contains 19 residues. Trimming stripped 6 bases from V and 2 bases from J, with 27 bases between. The DNA of the CDR3 is TGTGCCAGCAGCCAGACCTGGGGGACGTCTTGGGGGGACACAGATACGCAGTATTTT. Its protein is CASSQTWGTSWGDTDTQYF.

This clone was found a few times. The rearrangement joins TRBV6-1 to TRBJ2-1; D remains unclear. Trimming pared 3 bases from V and 7 bases from J, leaving 13 bases between. The CDR3 consists of 14 residues. The germline V gene encodes CDR1 MNHNS and CDR2 SASEGT. The CDR3 bases are TGTGCCAGCAGTGACCCCCCGAGCCCGAATGAGCAGTTCTTC. Residues: CASSDPPSPNEQFF.

This clone was detected a few times. The V call is TRBV5-5, the J call TRBJ1-5; 7 positions agree with TRBD1. Germline CDR1 reads SGHKS; CDR2 reads YYEKEE (reference sequence). The CDR3 extends over 17 amino acids. V trimming: 4 bases; J trimming: 2 bases; junction bases outside the gene matches: 12. The CDR3, as DNA: TGTGCCAGCAGCCGGGGATCGACAGGGAGAGGCAATCAGCCCCAGCATTTT. Its translation is CASSRGSTGRGNQPQHF.

The chain joins TRBV30 to TRBJ1-1; no definite D call. The CDR3 is made up of 13 amino acids. Trimming took off 3 bases at V and 3 bases at J, with 11 bases between the two ends. Germline V gene data show CDR1 as GTSNPN and CDR2 as SVGIG (reference sequence). The CDR3 region is CAWRQRGDTEAFF. The DNA of the CDR3 is TGTGCCTGGAGGCAACGTGGGGACACTGAAGCTTTCTTT.

The chain couples TRBV7-6 to TRBJ1-4; no firm D call. The CDR3 covers 14 residues. The germline CDR1 and CDR2 sequences are SGHVS and FNYEAQ. Trimming pared 4 bases from V and 8 bases from J, leaving 14 bases between. Written as DNA, the CDR3 is TGTGCCAGCAGCTCGGGGATCCTCGGGGAAAAACTGTTTTTT. It encodes CASSSGILGEKLFF.

The V call is TRBV5-1, the J call TRBJ1-5, with D possibly matching TRBD1 (6 bases). V was pared by 3 bases and J by 0 bases, with 7 bases between. CDR1 and CDR2 (germline): SGHRS, YFSETQ. This CDR3 contains 14 residues. The CDR3 region is CASSSGVSNQPQHF. Written as DNA, the CDR3 is TGCGCCAGCAGCTCAGGGGTTAGCAATCAGCCCCAGCATTTT.

This rearrangement joins TRBV3-1 (or the pseudogene TRBV3-2) to TRBJ2-3; D call uncertain. Germline V gene data show CDR1 as LGHDT and CDR2 as YNNKEL (reference sequence). This CDR3 comprises 13 residues. Trimming took 2 bases from V and 4 from J, leaving 7 bases between them. CDR3 nucleotides: TGTGCCAGCAGCCAATCGCGTTCAGATACGCAGTATTTT. Its translation is CASSQSRSDTQYF.

This clone was detected only a few times. CDR3 bases: TGTGCCAGCAGCCCTCAGGGGGCGAACACTGAAGCTTTCTTT. This translates into CASSPQGANTEAFF. This chain links TRBV7-2 with TRBJ1-1; 8 positions match TRBD1. After removal of 5 bases from V and 1 base from J, the junction contained 3 bases not matched to a gene. The CDR3 loop spans 14 amino acids. Germline V gene sequence: CDR1 SGHTA, CDR2 FQGNSA.

This clone was recorded only once. The chain uses TRBV3-1 (or the pseudogene TRBV3-2) and TRBJ2-3; 9 bases align to TRBD2. Germline assignment: CDR1 LGHDT and CDR2 YNNKEL (reference sequence). V gave up 4 bases and J gave up 11 bases; unmatched junction bases: 13. This CDR3 has 15 amino acids. CDR3 nucleotides: TGTGCCAGCAGCCTAGGGGGCGGGAGGGCCCGTGAGCAGTATTTT. It codes for CASSLGGGRAREQYF.

The rearrangement links TRBV30 to TRBJ1-1, with a tentative D call TRBD1 (5 bases). The CDR3 extends over 16 amino acids. V gave up 1 base and J gave up 4 bases, with 19 bases separating them. CDR1 is GTSNPN, CDR2 SVGIG, per germline (reference sequence). CDR3 sequence (DNA): TGTGCCTGGAGTGCCTGGGGGAGCACCAAGAGCACTGAAGCTTTCTTT. It encodes CAWSAWGSTKSTEAFF.

This clone showed up just once. The CDR3 sequence: CAWSPGAYEQYF. CDR3 coding DNA: TGTGCCTGGAGTCCAGGGGCCTACGAGCAGTACTTC. The rearrangement uses TRBV30 and TRBJ2-7; maybe TRBD1 (6 bases). Per germline, CDR1 GTSNPN and CDR2 SVGIG (reference sequence). This CDR3 region has 12 residues. The ends were cut back, 2 bases at V and 2 bases at J, with 7 bases in the middle.

J is TRBJ2-7 and V is TRBV5-6, with TRBD2 matching 8 bases. Germline CDR1 is SGHDT and CDR2 is YYEEEE. After removal of 1 base from V and 5 bases from J, the junction contained 14 bases not matched to a gene. The CDR3 runs 17 residues. The CDR3 is CASSLLLGPGGNDEQYF. CDR3 coding DNA: TGTGCCAGCAGCTTGCTTCTGGGGCCGGGAGGGAACGACGAGCAGTACTTC.

The rearrangement links TRBV19 to TRBJ1-5; TRBD1 is a possible D gene (5 bases). There are 14 residues in the CDR3. Germline values: CDR1 LNHDA, CDR2 SQIVND (reference sequence). Between the trimmed V and J ends, which lost 5 bases and 4 bases, there was a span of 12 bases. The CDR3 region has the DNA TGTGCCAGTAGTCCCAGACAGATAAATCAGCCCCAGCATTTT. Protein product: CASSPRQINQPQHF. The full variable domain, in which reference TRBV19 and TRBJ1-5 provide the parts outside the CDR3, is DGGITQSPKYLFRKEGQNVTLSCEQNLNHDAMYWYRQDPGQGLRLIYYSQIVNDFQKGDIAEGYSVSREKKESFPLTVTSAQKNPTAFYLCASSPRQINQPQHFGDGTRLSIL.

The CDR3 protein is CASSLIGQPQHF. CDR3 in DNA: TGTGCCAGCAGCTTGATAGGTCAGCCCCAGCATTTT. The genes are TRBV5-8 and TRBJ1-5; D call uncertain. Looked up from germline, CDR1 is SGHTS and CDR2 is YDEGEE. The CDR3 is 12 amino acids. Trimming left V 1 base short and J 6 bases short, with 5 bases between.